This T cell receptor (beta chain) was documented in a study of blood T cell repertoires in COVID-19. Turning to the study itself: T cells, B-cell-depleted T cells, or PBMCs supplied cDNA or gDNA.

The CDR3 extends over 11 amino acids. Trimming left V 4 bases short and J 7 bases short, with 7 bases between. The germline V gene encodes CDR1 MNHEY and CDR2 SMNVEV (reference sequence). In the study's own analysis: For nucleated cells, counts were estimated from reference gene primer amplification. Assay: immunoSEQ multiplex PCR; the TCRdb copy retains only in-frame clones and omits some. V and J calls and clone size follow that table, whereas D and trimming were derived from the DNA. The sample lists more than 95,000 clones, roughly 90% occurring once. The genes are TRBV27 and TRBJ1-1; D gene ambiguous. The source is a man in his 70s who had recovered from COVID-19. The sequencing sample was made of peripheral blood. The CDR3 DNA reads TGTGCCAGCAGTTGGAGAAGTGAAGCTTTCTTT. Protein product: CASSWRSEAFF.